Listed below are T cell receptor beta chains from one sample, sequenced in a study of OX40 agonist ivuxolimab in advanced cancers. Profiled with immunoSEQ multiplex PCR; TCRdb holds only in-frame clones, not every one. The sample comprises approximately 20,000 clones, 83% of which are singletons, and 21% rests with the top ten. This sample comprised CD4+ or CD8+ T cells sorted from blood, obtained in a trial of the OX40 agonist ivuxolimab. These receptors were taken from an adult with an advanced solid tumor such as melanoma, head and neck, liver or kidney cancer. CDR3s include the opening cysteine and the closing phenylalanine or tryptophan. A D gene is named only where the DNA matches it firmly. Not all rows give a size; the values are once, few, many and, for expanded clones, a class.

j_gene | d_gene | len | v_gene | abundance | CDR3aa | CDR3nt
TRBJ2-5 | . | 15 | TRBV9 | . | CASSVEQGRFETQYF | TGTGCCAGCAGCGTAGAACAGGGGAGGTTTGAGACCCAGTACTTC
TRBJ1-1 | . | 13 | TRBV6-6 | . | CASSYLSGRGAFF | TGTGCCAGCAGTTACCTATCAGGGAGGGGAGCTTTCTTT
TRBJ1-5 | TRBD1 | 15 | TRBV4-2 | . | CASSQTDRGGQPQHF | TGTGCCAGCAGCCAGACAGACAGGGGTGGGCAGCCCCAGCATTTT
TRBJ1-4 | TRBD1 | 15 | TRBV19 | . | CASSEIGTGLEKLFF | TGTGCCAGTAGTGAGATCGGGACAGGGCTCGAAAAACTGTTTTTT
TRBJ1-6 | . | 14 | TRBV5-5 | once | CASSLGQGNSPLHF | TGTGCCAGCAGCTTGGGGCAGGGAAATTCACCCCTCCACTTT
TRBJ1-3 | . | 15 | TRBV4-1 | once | CASSQVGGGGNTIYF | TGCGCCAGCAGCCAAGTCGGAGGGGGAGGAAACACCATATATTTT
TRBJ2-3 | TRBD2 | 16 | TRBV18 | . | CASSPGLAGATDTQYF | TGTGCCAGCTCACCAGGACTAGCGGGAGCCACAGATACGCAGTATTTT
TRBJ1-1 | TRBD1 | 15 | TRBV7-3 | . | CASSYSSGGGTEAFF | TGTGCCAGCAGTTATTCGTCAGGGGGTGGAACTGAAGCTTTCTTT
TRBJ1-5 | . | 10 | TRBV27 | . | CASNLQPQHF | TGTGCCAGCAATCTTCAGCCCCAGCATTTT
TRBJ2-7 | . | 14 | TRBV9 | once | CASSVGTATYEQYF | TGTGCCAGCAGCGTAGGGACCGCCACCTACGAGCAGTACTTC
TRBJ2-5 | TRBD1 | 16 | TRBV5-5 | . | CASSRPGQGNQETQYF | TGTGCCAGCAGTCGTCCGGGACAGGGAAACCAAGAGACCCAGTACTTC
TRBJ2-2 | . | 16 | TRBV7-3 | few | CASSLPGTSNTGELFF | TGTGCCAGCAGCTTACCGGGAACTTCGAACACCGGGGAGCTGTTTTTT
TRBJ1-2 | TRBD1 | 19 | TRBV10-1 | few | CASSPDPFETGTANYGYTF | TGCGCCAGCAGTCCCGACCCATTTGAAACCGGGACAGCTAACTATGGCTACACCTTC
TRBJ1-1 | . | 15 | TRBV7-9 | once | CASSAPGQGDTEAFF | TGTGCCAGCAGCGCACCCGGGCAGGGTGACACTGAAGCTTTCTTT
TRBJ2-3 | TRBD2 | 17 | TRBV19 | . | CASSTLLAGGDTDTQYF | TGTGCCAGTAGTACCCTACTAGCGGGAGGGGACACAGATACGCAGTATTTT
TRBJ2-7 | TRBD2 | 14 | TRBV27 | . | CASSLGTNFYEQYF | TGTGCCAGCAGTTTGGGGACTAATTTCTACGAGCAGTACTTC
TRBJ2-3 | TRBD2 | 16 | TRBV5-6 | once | CASSPGGLAGADTQYF | TGTGCCAGCAGCCCAGGGGGACTAGCGGGAGCAGATACGCAGTATTTT
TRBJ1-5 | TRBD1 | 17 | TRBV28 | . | CASGWDRGAFSNQPQHF | TGTGCCAGCGGATGGGACAGGGGGGCATTTAGCAATCAGCCCCAGCATTTT
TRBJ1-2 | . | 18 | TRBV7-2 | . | CASSDPRTAWTTQNGYTF | TGTGCCAGCAGCGACCCCCGGACAGCCTGGACAACACAGAATGGCTACACCTTC
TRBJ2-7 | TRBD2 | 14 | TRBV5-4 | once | CASSLVATSDEQYF | TGTGCCAGCAGCTTGGTCGCGACTAGCGACGAGCAGTACTTC
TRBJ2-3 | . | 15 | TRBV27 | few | CASSSLGTYTDTQYF | TGTGCCAGCAGTTCTCTGGGGACGTACACAGATACGCAGTATTTT
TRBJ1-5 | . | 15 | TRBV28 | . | CASTLRAGGNQPQHF | TGTGCCAGCACCCTCCGGGCAGGGGGCAATCAGCCCCAGCATTTT
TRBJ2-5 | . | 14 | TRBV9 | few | CASSVWETQETQYF | TGTGCCAGCAGCGTCTGGGAGACCCAAGAGACCCAGTACTTC
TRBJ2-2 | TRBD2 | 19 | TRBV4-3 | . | CASSQGRVGLAGFTGELFF | TGCGCCAGCAGCCAAGGTCGGGTAGGACTAGCGGGATTCACCGGGGAGCTGTTTTTT
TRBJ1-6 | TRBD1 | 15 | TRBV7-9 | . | CASSSPGTADPPLHF | TGTGCCAGCAGTTCTCCCGGGACAGCGGATCCACCCCTCCACTTT
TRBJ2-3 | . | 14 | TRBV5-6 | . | CASSPGSITDTQYF | TGTGCCAGCAGCCCCGGGTCCATCACAGATACGCAGTATTTT
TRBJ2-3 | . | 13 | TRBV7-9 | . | CASSTYSTDTQYF | TGTGCCAGCAGCACCTATAGCACAGATACGCAGTATTTT
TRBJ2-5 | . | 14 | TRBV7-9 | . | CASSPGRSQETQYF | TGTGCCAGCAGCCCGGGACGGAGTCAAGAGACCCAGTACTTC
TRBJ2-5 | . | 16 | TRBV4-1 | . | CASSQGPLGDQETQYF | TGCGCCAGCAGCCAAGGCCCCTTGGGGGACCAAGAGACCCAGTACTTC
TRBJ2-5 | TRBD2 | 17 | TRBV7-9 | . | CASSHLNSGGTQETQYF | TGTGCCAGCAGCCACTTAAATAGCGGGGGGACCCAAGAGACCCAGTACTTC
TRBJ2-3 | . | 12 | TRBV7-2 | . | CASRGSTDTQYF | TGTGCCAGCAGGGGTAGCACAGATACGCAGTATTTT
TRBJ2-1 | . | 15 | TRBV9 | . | CASSSGTLFYNEQFF | TGTGCCAGCAGCTCCGGGACTCTCTTCTACAATGAGCAGTTCTTC
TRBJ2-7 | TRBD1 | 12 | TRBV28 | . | CASWDSPYEQYF | TGTGCCAGCTGGGACAGCCCCTACGAGCAGTACTTC
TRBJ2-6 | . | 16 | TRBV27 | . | CASSGVVGVGANVLTF | TGTGCCAGCAGTGGGGTCGTGGGTGTTGGGGCCAACGTCCTGACTTTC
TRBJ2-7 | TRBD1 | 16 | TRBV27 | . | CASSPSTGASSYEQYF | TGTGCCAGCAGTCCTTCGACAGGGGCGTCTTCCTACGAGCAGTACTTC
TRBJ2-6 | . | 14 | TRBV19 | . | CASDWGVGANVLTF | TGTGCCAGTGATTGGGGCGTTGGGGCCAACGTCCTGACTTTC
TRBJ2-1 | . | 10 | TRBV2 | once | CASVVDEQFF | TGTGCCAGCGTGGTGGATGAGCAGTTCTTC
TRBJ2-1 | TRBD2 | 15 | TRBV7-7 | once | CASSVGLADYNEQFF | TGTGCCAGCAGCGTCGGACTAGCGGATTACAATGAGCAGTTCTTC
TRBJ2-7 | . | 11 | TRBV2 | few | CASFGSYEQYF | TGTGCCAGCTTTGGGTCCTACGAGCAGTACTTC
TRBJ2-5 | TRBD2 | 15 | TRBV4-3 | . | CASSQVAGGGETQYF | TGCGCCAGCAGCCAAGTTGCGGGAGGAGGAGAGACCCAGTACTTC
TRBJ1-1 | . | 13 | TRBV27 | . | CASSPQGFTEAFF | TGTGCCAGCAGTCCACAGGGATTCACTGAAGCTTTCTTT
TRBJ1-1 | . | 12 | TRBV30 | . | CAWSPGITEAFF | TGTGCCTGGAGTCCGGGCATCACTGAAGCTTTCTTT
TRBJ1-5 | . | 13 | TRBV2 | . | CASNPNGNQPQHF | TGTGCCAGCAATCCGAATGGCAATCAGCCCCAGCATTTT
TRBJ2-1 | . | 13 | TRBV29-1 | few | CSVGLISYNEQFF | TGCAGCGTTGGACTAATCTCCTACAATGAGCAGTTCTTC
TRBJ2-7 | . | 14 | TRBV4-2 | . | CASSQSGEAYEQYF | TGTGCCAGCAGCCAATCAGGGGAGGCCTACGAGCAGTACTTC
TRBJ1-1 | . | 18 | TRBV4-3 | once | CASSPSIGAGGVNTEAFF | TGCGCCAGCAGCCCCTCAATTGGGGCAGGAGGGGTGAACACTGAAGCTTTCTTT
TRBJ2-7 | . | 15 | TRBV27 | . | CASSPSGTWDYEQYF | TGTGCCAGCAGTCCTTCCGGGACTTGGGACTACGAGCAGTACTTC
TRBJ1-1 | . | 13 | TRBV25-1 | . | CASSDPGRVEAFF | TGTGCCAGCAGTGACCCGGGACGTGTTGAAGCTTTCTTT
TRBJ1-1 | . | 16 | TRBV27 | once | CASSFSQGELDTEAFF | TGTGCCAGCAGTTTTTCACAGGGTGAACTGGACACTGAAGCTTTCTTT
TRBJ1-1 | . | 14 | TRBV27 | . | CASSLNIWGTEAFF | TGTGCCAGCAGTTTAAACATTTGGGGAACTGAAGCTTTCTTT
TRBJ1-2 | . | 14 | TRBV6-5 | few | CASSVSVQMRGYTF | TGTGCCAGCAGTGTCAGCGTACAAATGAGGGGCTACACCTTC
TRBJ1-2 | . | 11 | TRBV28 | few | CASRRTGGYTF | TGTGCCAGCCGCCGTACGGGTGGCTACACCTTC
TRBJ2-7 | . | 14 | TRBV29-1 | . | CSAGGDGGHYEQYF | TGCAGCGCCGGGGGTGACGGAGGGCATTACGAGCAGTACTTC
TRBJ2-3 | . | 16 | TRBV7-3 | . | CASSSRGQSTPDTQYF | TGTGCCAGCAGCTCCCGCGGGCAGAGCACTCCAGATACGCAGTATTTT
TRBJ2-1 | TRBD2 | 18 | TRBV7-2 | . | CASSASPGRGSSYNEQFF | TGTGCCAGCAGCGCCTCTCCAGGGCGGGGGAGCTCCTACAATGAGCAGTTCTTC
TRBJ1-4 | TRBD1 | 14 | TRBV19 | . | CASRQEGASEKLFF | TGTGCCAGCCGTCAGGAGGGGGCTTCCGAAAAACTGTTTTTT
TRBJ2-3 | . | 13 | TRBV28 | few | CAWAGRGTDTQYF | TGTGCCTGGGCGGGACGGGGCACAGATACGCAGTATTTT